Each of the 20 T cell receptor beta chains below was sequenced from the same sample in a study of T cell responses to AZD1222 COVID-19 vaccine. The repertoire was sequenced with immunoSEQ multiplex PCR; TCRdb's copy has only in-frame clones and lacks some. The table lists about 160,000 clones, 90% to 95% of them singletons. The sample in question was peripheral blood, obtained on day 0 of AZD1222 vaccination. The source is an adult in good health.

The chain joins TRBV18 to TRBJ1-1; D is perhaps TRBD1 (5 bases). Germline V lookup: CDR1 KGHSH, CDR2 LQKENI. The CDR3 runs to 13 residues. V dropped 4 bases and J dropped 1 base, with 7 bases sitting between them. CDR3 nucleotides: TGTGCCAGCTCACGGGACGAGAACACTGAAGCTTTCTTT. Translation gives CASSRDENTEAFF.

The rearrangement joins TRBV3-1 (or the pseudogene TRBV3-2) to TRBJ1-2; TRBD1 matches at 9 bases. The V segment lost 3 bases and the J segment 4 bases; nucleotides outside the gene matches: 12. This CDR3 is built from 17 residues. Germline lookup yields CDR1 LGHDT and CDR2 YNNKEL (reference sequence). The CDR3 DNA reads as TGTGCCAGCAGCCACAAAGGGACAGGGTCTTTCCTCTATGGCTACACCTTC. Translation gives CASSHKGTGSFLYGYTF.

The CDR3 region has the DNA TGTGCCAGTAGTATTCTCCTTGGCACCTCTGGAAACACCATATATTTT. It encodes CASSILLGTSGNTIYF. The rearrangement uses TRBV19 and TRBJ1-3; D ambiguous. The germline V gene has CDR1 LNHDA and CDR2 SQIVND (reference sequence). V was cut by 3 bases and J by 0 bases, with 12 bases left in between. The CDR3 runs to 16 residues.

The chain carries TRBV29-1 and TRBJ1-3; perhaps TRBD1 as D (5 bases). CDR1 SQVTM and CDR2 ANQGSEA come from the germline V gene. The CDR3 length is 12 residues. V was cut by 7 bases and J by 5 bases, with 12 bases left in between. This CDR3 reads CSASGFRNTIYF. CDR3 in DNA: TGCAGCGCCTCAGGGTTTAGAAACACCATATATTTT.

The CDR3 DNA reads as TGTGCCAGCAGCTTCAGGACTAGCGGAGTTCTTGGGACCCAGTACTTC. This codes for CASSFRTSGVLGTQYF. The rearrangement links TRBV7-9 to TRBJ2-5; the match to TRBD2 covers 10 bases. Germline CDR1 reads SEHNR; CDR2 reads FQNEAQ (reference sequence). CDR3 length: 16 residues. The V and J ends lost 3 bases and 7 bases, in that order; junction bases with no gene match: 11.

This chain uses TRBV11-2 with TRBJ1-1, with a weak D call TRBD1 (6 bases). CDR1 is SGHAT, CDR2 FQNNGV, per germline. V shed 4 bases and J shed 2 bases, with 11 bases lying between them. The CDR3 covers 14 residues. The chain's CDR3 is CASSSEQGNTEAFF. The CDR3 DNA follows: TGTGCCAGCAGCTCAGAACAGGGTAACACTGAAGCTTTCTTT.

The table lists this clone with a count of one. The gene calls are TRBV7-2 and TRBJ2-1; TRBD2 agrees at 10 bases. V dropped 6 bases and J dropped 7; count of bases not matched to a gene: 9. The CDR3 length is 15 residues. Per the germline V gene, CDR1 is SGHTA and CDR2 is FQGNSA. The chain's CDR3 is CASSSGTSVVNEQFF. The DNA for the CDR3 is TGTGCCAGCAGTTCCGGGACTAGCGTTGTAAATGAGCAGTTCTTC.

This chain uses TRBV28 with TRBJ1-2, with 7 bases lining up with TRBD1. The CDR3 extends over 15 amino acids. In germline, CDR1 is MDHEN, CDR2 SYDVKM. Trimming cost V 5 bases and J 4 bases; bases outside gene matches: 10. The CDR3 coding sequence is TGTGCCAGCAGTACCCATACGAGGGACAGCTATGGCTACACCTTC. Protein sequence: CASSTHTRDSYGYTF.

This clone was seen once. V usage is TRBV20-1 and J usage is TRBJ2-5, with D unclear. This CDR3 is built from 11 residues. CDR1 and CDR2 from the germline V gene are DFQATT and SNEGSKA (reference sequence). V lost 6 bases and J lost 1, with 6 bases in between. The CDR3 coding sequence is TGCAGTGCCCGCCGCCAAGAGACCCAGTACTTC. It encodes CSARRQETQYF.

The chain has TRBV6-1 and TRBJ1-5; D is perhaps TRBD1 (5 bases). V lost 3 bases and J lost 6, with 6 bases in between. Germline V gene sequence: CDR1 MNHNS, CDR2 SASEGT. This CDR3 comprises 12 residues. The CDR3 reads CASSDGGQPQHF. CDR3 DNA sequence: TGTGCCAGCAGTGACGGGGGTCAGCCCCAGCATTTT.

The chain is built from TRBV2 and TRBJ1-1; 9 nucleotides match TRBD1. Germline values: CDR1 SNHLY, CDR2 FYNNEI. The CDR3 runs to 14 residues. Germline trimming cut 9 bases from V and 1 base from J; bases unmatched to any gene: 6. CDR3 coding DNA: TGTGCCAGGACACAGGGGGCCGAGAACACTGAAGCTTTCTTT. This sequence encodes CARTQGAENTEAFF.

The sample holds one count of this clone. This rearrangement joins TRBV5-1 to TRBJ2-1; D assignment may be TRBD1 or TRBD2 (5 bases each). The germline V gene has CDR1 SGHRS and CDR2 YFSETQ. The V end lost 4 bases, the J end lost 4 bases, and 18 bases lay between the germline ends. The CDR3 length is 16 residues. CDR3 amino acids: CASSPPDGTVYNEQFF. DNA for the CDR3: TGCGCCAGCAGCCCTCCCGACGGGACGGTATACAATGAGCAGTTCTTC.

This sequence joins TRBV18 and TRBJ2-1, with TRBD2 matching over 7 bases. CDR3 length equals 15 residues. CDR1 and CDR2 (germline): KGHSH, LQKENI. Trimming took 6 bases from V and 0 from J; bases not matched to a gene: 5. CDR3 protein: CASSLPGGSYNEQFF. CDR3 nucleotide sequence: TGTGCCAGCTCCCTACCGGGAGGCTCCTACAATGAGCAGTTCTTC.

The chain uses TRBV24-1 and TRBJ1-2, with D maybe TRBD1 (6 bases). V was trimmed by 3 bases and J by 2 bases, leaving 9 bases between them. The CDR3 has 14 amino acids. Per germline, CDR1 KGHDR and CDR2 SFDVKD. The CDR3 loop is CATSDDDRNYGYTF. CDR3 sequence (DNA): TGTGCCACCAGTGATGACGACAGGAACTATGGCTACACCTTC.

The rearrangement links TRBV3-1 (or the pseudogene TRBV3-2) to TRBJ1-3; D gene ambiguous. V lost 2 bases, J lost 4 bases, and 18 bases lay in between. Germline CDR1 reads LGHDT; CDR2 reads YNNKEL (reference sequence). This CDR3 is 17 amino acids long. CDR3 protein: CASSQRYNQSPGNTIYF. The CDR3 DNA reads TGTGCCAGCAGCCAACGCTACAACCAGTCCCCAGGAAACACCATATATTTT.

The CDR3 loop is CASSSYTEAFF. CDR3 sequence (DNA): TGTGCCAGCAGTTCTTACACTGAAGCTTTCTTT. This rearrangement joins TRBV12-3 or TRBV12-4 to TRBJ1-1; no clear D. V lost 4 bases, J lost 3 bases, and 3 bases lay in between. The CDR3 covers 11 residues.

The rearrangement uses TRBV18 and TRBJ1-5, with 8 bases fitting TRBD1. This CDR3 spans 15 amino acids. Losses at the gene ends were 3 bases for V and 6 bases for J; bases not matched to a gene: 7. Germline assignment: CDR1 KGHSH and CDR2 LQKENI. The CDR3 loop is CASSPQTGEGQPQHF. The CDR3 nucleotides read TGTGCCAGCTCACCCCAGACAGGGGAGGGTCAGCCCCAGCATTTT. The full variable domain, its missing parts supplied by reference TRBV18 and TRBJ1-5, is NAGVMQNPRHLVRRRGQEARLRCSPMKGHSHVYWYRQLPEEGLKFMVYLQKENIIDESGMPKERFSAEFPKEGPSILRIQQVVRGDSAAYFCASSPQTGEGQPQHFGDGTRLSIL.

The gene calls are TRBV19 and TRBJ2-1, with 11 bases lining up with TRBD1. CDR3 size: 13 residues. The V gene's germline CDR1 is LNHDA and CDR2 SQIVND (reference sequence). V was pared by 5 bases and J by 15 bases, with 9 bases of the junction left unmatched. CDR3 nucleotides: TGTGCCAGTAGTCCTACCTCGGACAGGGGGCGGTTCTTC. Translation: CASSPTSDRGRFF.

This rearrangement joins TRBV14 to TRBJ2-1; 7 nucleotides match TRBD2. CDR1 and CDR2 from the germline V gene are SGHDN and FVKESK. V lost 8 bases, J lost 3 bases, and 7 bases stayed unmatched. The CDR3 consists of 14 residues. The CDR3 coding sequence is TGTGCCAGCGTGGGGAGGGGATTCTACAATGAGCAGTTCTTC. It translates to CASVGRGFYNEQFF.

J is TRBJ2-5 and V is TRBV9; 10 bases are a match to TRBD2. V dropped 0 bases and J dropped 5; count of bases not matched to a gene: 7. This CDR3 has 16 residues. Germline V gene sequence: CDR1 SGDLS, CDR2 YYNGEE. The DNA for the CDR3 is TGTGCCAGCAGCGTAGACGCTAGCGGGAGCTGGGAGACCCAGTACTTC. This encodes CASSVDASGSWETQYF.